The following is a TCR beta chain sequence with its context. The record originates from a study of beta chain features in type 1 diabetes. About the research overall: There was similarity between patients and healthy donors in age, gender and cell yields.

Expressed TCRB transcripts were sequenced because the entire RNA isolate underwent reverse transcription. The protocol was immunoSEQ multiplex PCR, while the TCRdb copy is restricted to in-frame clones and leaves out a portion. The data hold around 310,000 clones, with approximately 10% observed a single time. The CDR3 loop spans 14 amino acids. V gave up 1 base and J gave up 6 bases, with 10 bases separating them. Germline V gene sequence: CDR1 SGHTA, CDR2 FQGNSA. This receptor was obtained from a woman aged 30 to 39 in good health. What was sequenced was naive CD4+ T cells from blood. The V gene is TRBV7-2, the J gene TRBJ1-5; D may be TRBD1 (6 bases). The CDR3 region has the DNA TGTGCCAGCAGCTTAGATCAGGGGCTTCAGCCCCAGCATTTT. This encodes CASSLDQGLQPQHF.